These 21 T cell receptor beta chains share one sample of origin, sequenced in a study of blood T cell repertoires in COVID-19. The data were produced by immunoSEQ multiplex PCR, yet TCRdb's version contains in-frame clones alone and is incomplete. The table records around 130,000 clones, over 70% of them present only once. Input material: peripheral blood. The receptors stem from a man aged 55 to 70 with active or convalescent COVID-19.

This chain connects TRBV18 to TRBJ2-5; 8 nucleotides agree with TRBD2. The CDR3 length is 16 residues. Germline assignment: CDR1 KGHSH and CDR2 LQKENI. The trim removed 6 bases at V and 4 bases at J, leaving 13 bases unmatched. CDR3 region: CASSIAYGGVGETQYF. DNA for the CDR3: TGTGCCAGCTCCATCGCCTACGGGGGGGTCGGAGAGACCCAGTACTTC.

This chain uses TRBV15 with TRBJ2-7; TRBD2 agrees at 16 bases. CDR1 is LNHNV and CDR2 is YYDKDF in the germline V gene (reference sequence). V lost 0 bases, J lost 12 bases, and 8 bases stayed unmatched. CDR3 size: 16 residues. The CDR3 DNA follows: TGTGCCACCAGCAGAGATTTGGGACTAGCGGGAGGGCCGGTGTACTTC. Protein product: CATSRDLGLAGGPVYF.

The CDR3 DNA sequence: TGTGCCAGCAGCTTTGGACAGGGCGGCAATCAGCCCCAGCATTTT. Its translation is CASSFGQGGNQPQHF. V and J are TRBV7-8 and TRBJ1-5, with TRBD1 identical over 8 bases. Germline values: CDR1 SGHVS, CDR2 FQNEAQ. V was pared by 3 bases and J by 2 bases, with 3 bases of the junction left unmatched. This CDR3 comprises 15 residues.

The genes are TRBV10-3 and TRBJ2-7; 7 nucleotides align to TRBD2. There are 15 residues in the CDR3. Losses at the gene ends were 3 bases for V and 0 bases for J; bases not matched to a gene: 5. Germline-derived CDR1 and CDR2 are ENHRY and SYGVKD. CDR3 bases: TGTGCCATCAGTGATTGGGGGGGGAGCTCCTACGAGCAGTACTTC. It yields the protein CAISDWGGSSYEQYF.

This chain uses TRBV6-4 with TRBJ2-3; 10 nucleotides match TRBD1. This CDR3 has 15 residues. In germline, CDR1 is MRHNA, CDR2 SNTAGT. The junction had 3 bases not matched to a gene; V was cut back by 4 bases and J by 2 bases. This CDR3 reads CASSVGTGVTDTQYF. CDR3 nucleotides: TGTGCCAGCAGTGTGGGGACAGGGGTCACAGATACGCAGTATTTT.

The chain uses TRBV6-6 and TRBJ1-2; 9 bases fit TRBD1. After removal of 6 bases from V and 3 bases from J, the junction contained 8 bases not matched to a gene. Germline CDR1 MNHNY, CDR2 SVGAGI (reference sequence). CDR3 length equals 15 residues. The CDR3 nucleotides are TGTGCCAGCAGCGCCACCGGGACAGGGTACTATGGCTACACCTTC. Translated: CASSATGTGYYGYTF.

The rearrangement links TRBV1 to TRBJ2-7; the table assigns TRBD1, which was not confirmed against the DNA. TRBV1 is listed as a pseudogene. The CDR3 is made up of 15 amino acids. For the CDR3, the DNA is TGCACCAGCAGCCAGCCGGGACAGACCTCCTACGAGCAGTACTTC. It codes for CTSSQPGQTSYEQYF.

The chain joins TRBV24-1 to TRBJ1-5; D perhaps matches TRBD1 (5 bases). CDR3 length: 16 amino acids. Germline loops: CDR1 KGHDR, CDR2 SFDVKD. V gave up 4 bases and J gave up 4 bases, with 16 bases separating them. DNA of the CDR3: TGTGCCACCAGTGAAACCGCGCGGGGGGAAAATCAGCCCCAGCATTTT. It is translated as CATSETARGENQPQHF.

This clone was seen a handful of times. This rearrangement joins TRBV2 to TRBJ1-1, with 7 bases lining up with TRBD1. The CDR3 runs 12 residues. Per the germline V gene, CDR1 is SNHLY and CDR2 is FYNNEI. Losses at the gene ends were 4 bases for V and 12 bases for J; bases not matched to a gene: 8. The CDR3 DNA follows: TGTGCCAGCAGTGGGACAGGCTTGGTAACTTTCTTT. It yields the protein CASSGTGLVTFF.

The V call is TRBV11-3, the J call TRBJ2-1, with 7 bases identical to TRBD2. The CDR3 has 14 residues. The V gene's germline CDR1 is SGHNT and CDR2 YENEEA. The ends lost 3 bases at V and 1 base at J; junction bases unmatched: 0. The CDR3 DNA is TGTGCCAGCAGCTTGGGGGGGTCCTACAATGAGCAGTTCTTC. Residues: CASSLGGSYNEQFF. The variable domain in full, with the rest retrieved from reference TRBV11-3 and TRBJ2-1, is EAGVVQSPRYKIIEKKQPVAFWCNPISGHNTLYWYLQNLGQGPELLIRYENEEAVDDSQLPKDRFSAERLKGVDSTLKIQPAELGDSAVYLCASSLGGSYNEQFFGPGTRLTVL.

The chain carries TRBV30 and TRBJ1-5, with D possibly TRBD1 on 6 matching bases. Germline V CDR1 and CDR2: GTSNPN, SVGIG (reference sequence). The V gene lost 4 bases and the J gene lost 2 bases, with 12 bases spanning the gap. The CDR3 contains 14 residues. The CDR3 sequence is CAWNSGVRNQPQHF. CDR3 DNA sequence: TGTGCCTGGAATTCAGGGGTGCGCAATCAGCCCCAGCATTTT.

The CDR3 nucleotides are TGCGCCAGCAGCTTGGCCGGGGAAGGGCCAGATACGCAGTATTTT. Translation: CASSLAGEGPDTQYF. The rearrangement links TRBV5-1 to TRBJ2-3; a weak D match, TRBD2 (5 bases). Germline CDR1 SGHRS, CDR2 YFSETQ. The ends were cut back, 0 bases at V and 4 bases at J, with 12 bases in the middle. The CDR3 extends over 15 amino acids.

This chain connects TRBV3-1 (or the pseudogene TRBV3-2) to TRBJ2-3; TRBD2 aligns across 8 bases. This CDR3 region has 16 residues. J was trimmed by 5 bases and V by 1 base; bases with no gene match: 8. In germline, CDR1 is LGHDT, CDR2 YNNKEL (reference sequence). The DNA for the CDR3 is TGTGCCAGCAGCCAAGTGGGGACTAGGAGTGTAGATACGCAGTATTTT. It translates to CASSQVGTRSVDTQYF.

The chain combines TRBV5-1 with TRBJ2-3; D is uncertain. Trimming took off 6 bases at V and 3 bases at J, with 14 bases between the two ends. The CDR3 length is 14 residues. In germline, CDR1 is SGHRS, CDR2 YFSETQ. In DNA form, the CDR3 reads TGCGCCAGCACCCCATCTCCGACAACAGATACGCAGTATTTT. Translation: CASTPSPTTDTQYF.

The chain employs TRBV7-9 and TRBJ1-4, with TRBD1 matching 7 bases. Germline CDR1 is SEHNR and CDR2 is FQNEAQ (reference sequence). The J segment lost 8 bases and the V segment lost 4 bases, leaving 7 bases of the junction unmatched. The CDR3 runs to 14 residues. CDR3 sequence: CASSYGQEKEKLFF. CDR3 nucleotide sequence: TGTGCCAGCAGCTACGGACAGGAAAAGGAAAAACTGTTTTTT.

The V and J genes are TRBV13 and TRBJ1-1, with TRBD1 matching 7 bases. The length of the CDR3 is 16 residues. The germline V gene has CDR1 PRHDT and CDR2 FYEKMQ (reference sequence). The V segment lost 3 bases and the J segment 1 base; nucleotides outside the gene matches: 8. The CDR3 spells CASSFQDRRGNTEAFF. The CDR3 DNA reads as TGTGCCAGCAGCTTCCAGGACAGGCGAGGGAACACTGAAGCTTTCTTT.

The DNA for the CDR3 is TGTGCCAGCAGTGAAGACAGGGGAGAGACCCAGTACTTC. Protein: CASSEDRGETQYF. J is TRBJ2-5 and V is TRBV6-1, with 7 positions matching TRBD1. J lost 4 bases, V lost 1 base, and 0 bases had no gene match. Germline CDR1 is MNHNS and CDR2 is SASEGT. The CDR3 runs 13 residues.

The gene calls are TRBV10-1 and TRBJ1-6; D is possibly TRBD1 (5 bases). This CDR3 comprises 18 residues. Per germline, CDR1 WNHNN and CDR2 SYGVQD (reference sequence). Trimming took off 6 bases at V and 5 bases at J, with 23 bases between the two ends. The CDR3 region is CASRGGRQPVLNNSPLHF. The DNA of the CDR3 is TGCGCCAGCAGGGGAGGGAGACAGCCGGTGCTCAATAATTCACCCCTCCACTTT.

The chain links TRBV5-4 to TRBJ2-1, with 12 bases identical to TRBD2. There are 15 residues in the CDR3. V was pared by 4 bases and J by 3 bases, with 2 bases of the junction left unmatched. The germline gives CDR1 SGHNT, CDR2 YYREEE (reference sequence). The CDR3 DNA is TGTGCCAGCAGCCGGACTAGCGGGATCTACAATGAGCAGTTCTTC. Translated, it gives CASSRTSGIYNEQFF.

For this clone: The same CDR3 is also encoded by other DNA sequences in this sample. The chain has TRBV5-4 and TRBJ2-3; 10 positions agree with TRBD1. The ends lost 4 bases at V and 1 base at J; junction bases unmatched: 3. The CDR3 spans 15 residues. Germline values: CDR1 SGHNT, CDR2 YYREEE (reference sequence). This chain's CDR3 is CASSPDRGRTDTQYF. DNA for the CDR3: TGTGCCAGCAGCCCTGACAGGGGGCGCACAGATACGCAGTATTTT. Full variable domain (rest looked up from reference TRBV5-4 and TRBJ2-3): ETGVTQSPTHLIKTRGQQVTLRCSSQSGHNTVSWYQQALGQGPQFIFQYYREEENGRGNFPPRFSGLQFPNYSSELNVNALELDDSALYLCASSPDRGRTDTQYFGPGTRLTVL.

The chain has TRBV5-1 and TRBJ1-2, with a tentative D call TRBD1 (5 bases). Germline V lookup: CDR1 SGHRS, CDR2 YFSETQ. Trimming took 4 bases from V and 0 from J, leaving 13 bases between them. This CDR3 has 15 residues. CDR3: CASSLDSVSNYGYTF. The CDR3 coding sequence is TGCGCCAGCAGCCTTGACAGCGTCTCTAACTATGGCTACACCTTC.